This T cell receptor beta chain was captured by sequencing in a study of blood T cell repertoires in COVID-19. About the study: Material from acute and convalescent COVID-19 was sourced from the United States, Italy and Spain.

This CDR3 spans 13 amino acids. Germline V gene data show CDR1 as SQVTM and CDR2 as ANQGSEA. Unmatched junction bases numbered 10, after V lost 6 bases and J lost 6 bases. Per the study methods: Scientists estimated how many nucleated cells there were by amplifying reference gene primers. The data were produced by immunoSEQ multiplex PCR, yet TCRdb's version contains in-frame clones alone and is incomplete. V and J calls and clone size follow that table, whereas D and trimming were derived from the DNA. This sample has 60,000 to 75,000 clones, with around 87% found just once. The rearrangement links TRBV29-1 to TRBJ2-7, with 8 positions matching TRBD2. The sequence derives from a man aged 50 to 59 with active COVID-19. Material for sequencing was peripheral blood. The CDR3, as DNA: TGCAGCGTACCCGGGACTAGAATTTCCGAGCAGTACTTC. Translation: CSVPGTRISEQYF.